The text below deals with one T cell receptor (beta chain). The antigen remains unidentified. This sample is drawn from a study of OX40 agonist ivuxolimab in advanced cancers. Broader study findings: Expanded clones were, on average, more numerous among CD8+ T cells than CD4+. At 0.1 to 3.0 mg/kg, clonal expansion of CD4+ and CD8+ blood T cells had occurred by week 6. Antigens targeted by the expanded peripheral T cells were not determined.

Assay used: immunoSEQ multiplex PCR; TCRdb lists only in-frame clones, some missing. This sample has almost 70,000 clones, with roughly nine tenths found just once. The sequence came from an adult with an advanced solid tumor such as melanoma, head and neck, liver or kidney cancer. Here the sequenced sample was CD4+ or CD8+ T cells sorted from blood, taken in a trial of the OX40 agonist ivuxolimab.

The CDR3 spells CSVESGGYTF. The CDR3 nucleotides are TGCAGCGTTGAAAGTGGTGGCTACACCTTC. V and J are TRBV29-1 and TRBJ1-2; no clear D gene. CDR3 length: 10 amino acids. V shed 2 bases and J shed 7 bases, with 5 bases lying between them. The germline CDR1 and CDR2 sequences are SQVTM and ANQGSEA.